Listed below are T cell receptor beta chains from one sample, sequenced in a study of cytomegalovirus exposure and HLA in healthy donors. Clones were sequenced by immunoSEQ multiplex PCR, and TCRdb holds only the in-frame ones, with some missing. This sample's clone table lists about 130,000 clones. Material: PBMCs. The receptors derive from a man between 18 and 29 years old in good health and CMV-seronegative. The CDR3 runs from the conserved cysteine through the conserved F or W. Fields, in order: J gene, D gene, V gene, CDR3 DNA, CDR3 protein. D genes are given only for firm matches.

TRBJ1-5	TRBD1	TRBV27	TGTGCCAGCAGTTTATTCGGCAGGGGGGTCCATCAGCCCCAGCATTTT	CASSLFGRGVHQPQHF
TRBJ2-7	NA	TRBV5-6	TGTGCCAGCAGCTTGGCCGGGTTCGTTTCCTACGAGCAGTACTTC	CASSLAGFVSYEQYF
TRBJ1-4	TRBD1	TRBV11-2	TGTGCCAGCAGCTCGAGGACAGGACAGGGGGATGAAAAACTGTTTTTT	CASSSRTGQGDEKLFF
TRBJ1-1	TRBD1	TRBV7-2	TGTGCCAGCAGAAAATTGGACAGGGGGACTGAAGCTTTCTTT	CASRKLDRGTEAFF
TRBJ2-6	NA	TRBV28	TGTGCCAGCACCACCAACAGGGCTGGGGCCAACGTCCTGACTTTC	CASTTNRAGANVLTF
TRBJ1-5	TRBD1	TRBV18	TGTGCCAGCTCACTCCTTTCACAGGGGGTGGCCAATCAGCCCCAGCATTTT	CASSLLSQGVANQPQHF
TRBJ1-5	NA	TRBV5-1	TGCGCCAGCAGCTTGGACGGGGATAGCAATCAGCCCCAGCATTTT	CASSLDGDSNQPQHF
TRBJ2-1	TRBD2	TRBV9	TGTGCCAGCAGCGCCCGGGGGGGCTATTTGTACAATGAGCAGTTCTTC	CASSARGGYLYNEQFF
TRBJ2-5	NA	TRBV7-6	TGTGCCAGCAGCTTATCTGGGCCCGAACAGGGCACTTTCCAAGAGACCCAGTACTTC	CASSLSGPEQGTFQETQYF
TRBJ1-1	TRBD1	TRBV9	TGTGCCAGCACCAACTCAGGGGGTAACACTGAAGCTTTCTTT	CASTNSGGNTEAFF
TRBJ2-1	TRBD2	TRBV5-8	TGTGCCAGCGGGCGGCGGGGGAGTCGAGACAATGAGCAGTTCTTC	CASGRRGSRDNEQFF
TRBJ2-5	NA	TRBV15	TGTGCCACCGTCCGGCAGGCCCAAGGGACCCAGTACTTC	CATVRQAQGTQYF
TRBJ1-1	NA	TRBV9	TGTGCCAGCAGCGCAGGGCCCCTGCGGACTGAAGCTTTCTTT	CASSAGPLRTEAFF
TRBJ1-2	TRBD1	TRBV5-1	TGCGCCAGCAGCTTCGGACAGGGGGTTGGCTATGGCTACACCTTC	CASSFGQGVGYGYTF
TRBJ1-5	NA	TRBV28	TGTGCCAGCAGTCCCAATGATCAGCCCCAGCATTTT	CASSPNDQPQHF
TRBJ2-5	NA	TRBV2	TGTGCGACGGACAGAGACCAAGAGACCCAGTACTTC	CATDRDQETQYF
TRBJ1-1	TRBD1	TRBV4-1	TGCGCCAGCAGCCAAGAGGACAGGGTGAACACTGAAGCTTTCTTT	CASSQEDRVNTEAFF
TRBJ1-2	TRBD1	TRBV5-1	TGCGCCAGCAGCTTGGTTGTAGGGACAGCTAACTATGGCTACACCTTC	CASSLVVGTANYGYTF
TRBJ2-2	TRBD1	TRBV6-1	TGTGCCAGCAGTGGACAGGGTAGGGCCGGGGAGCTGTTTTTT	CASSGQGRAGELFF
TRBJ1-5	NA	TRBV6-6	TGTGCCACCCAGGGTCAGGGGCGGTCTCAGCCCCAGCATTTT	CATQGQGRSQPQHF
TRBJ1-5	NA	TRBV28	TGTGCCAGCAGTTTGGGAGGGGTCGTCTGGGGGAATCAGCCCCAGCATTTT	CASSLGGVVWGNQPQHF
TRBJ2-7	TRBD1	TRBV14	TGTGCCAGCAGCCACCGGACAGGGATCCCCCTCGAGCAGTACTTC	CASSHRTGIPLEQYF
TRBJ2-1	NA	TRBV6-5	TGTGCCAGCAGTTACTCGGGACTTAAGGGGTACAATGAGCAGTTCTTC	CASSYSGLKGYNEQFF
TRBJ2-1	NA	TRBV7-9	TGTGCCAGCAGCTTAGAGTATAATGGGCCCGTACACTCCTACAATGAGCAGTTCTTC	CASSLEYNGPVHSYNEQFF
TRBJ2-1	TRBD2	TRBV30	TGTGCCGGGACTAGCGGGAGGGGCTCCTACAATGAGCAGTTCTTC	CAGTSGRGSYNEQFF
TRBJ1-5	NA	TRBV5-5	TGTGCCAGCAGCTTGTCACGGTATAGCAATCAGCCCCAGCATTTT	CASSLSRYSNQPQHF
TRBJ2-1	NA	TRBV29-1	TGCAGCGTTAACAGGGGGGGAGATGAGCAGTTCTTC	CSVNRGGDEQFF
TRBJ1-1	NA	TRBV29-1	TGCAGCGTTGGTTCAGGGTGGGGTATGAACACTGAAGCTTTCTTT	CSVGSGWGMNTEAFF
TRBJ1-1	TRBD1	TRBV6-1	TGTGCCACCCGGACAGGGATGAACACTGAAGCTTTCTTT	CATRTGMNTEAFF
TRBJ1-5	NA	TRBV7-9	TGTGCCAGCAGCTTTGACAGCAGCAATCAGCCCCAGCATTTT	CASSFDSSNQPQHF
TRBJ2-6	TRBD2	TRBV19	TGTGCCAGTAGTATAGTTCTAGCGGGGTACTACTCTGGGGCCAACGTCCTGACTTTC	CASSIVLAGYYSGANVLTF